The source of this TCR beta chain is a study of cytomegalovirus exposure and HLA in healthy donors. Primers for the PCR totalled 60 Vbeta and 13 Jbeta. Assay used: immunoSEQ multiplex PCR; TCRdb lists only in-frame clones, some missing. The table lists 150,000 to 200,000 clones, around 78% of them singletons. Regarding the study as a whole: According to the study, roughly 180 TCR beta chains were cytomegalovirus-associated. V- and J-gene trimming of TCR beta was linked (in a later analysis) to a missense DCLRE1C variant.

The CDR3 runs 12 residues. Germline V gene sequence: CDR1 SGHNT, CDR2 YYREEE (reference sequence). V gave up 4 bases and J gave up 7 bases; unmatched junction bases: 4. With respect to this clone: Its antigen is unidentified.

Sequenced input: PBMCs. The chain joins TRBV5-4 to TRBJ1-1, with TRBD1 matching 7 bases. This receptor was taken from a man aged 25-45 years in good health and CMV-seronegative. CDR3 loop: CASSPGQREAFF. The CDR3 DNA reads as TGTGCCAGCAGCCCGGGACAGCGTGAAGCTTTCTTT.